These T cell receptor beta chains were read from a single sample in a study of cytomegalovirus exposure and HLA in healthy donors. Generated by immunoSEQ multiplex PCR, the TCRdb table keeps only in-frame clones and is missing some. The table shows more than 95,000 clones, with approximately 84% occurring only once. Sequencing input: PBMCs. The receptors derive from a man aged 18-30 years in good health and CMV-seropositive. The CDR3 runs from the conserved cysteine through the conserved F or W. A D gene is named only where the DNA matches it firmly. For some rows the clone size is stated as once, few or many, or as a class when expanded; others skip it.

D	V	size	J	CDR3	DNA
-	TRBV25-1	-	TRBJ1-1	CASSPGGGTNTEAFF	TGTGCCAGCAGCCCGGGGGGGGGAACGAACACTGAAGCTTTCTTT
TRBD1	TRBV5-1	-	TRBJ2-2	CASSNRQGAGELFF	TGCGCCAGCAGCAACCGACAGGGGGCCGGGGAGCTGTTTTTT
TRBD1	TRBV27	-	TRBJ2-7	CASSLREQGAGYEQYF	TGTGCCAGCAGTTTACGGGAACAGGGGGCAGGGTACGAGCAGTACTTC
-	TRBV5-1	-	TRBJ1-1	CASSLAVDGDTEAFF	TGCGCCAGCAGCTTGGCCGTTGACGGAGACACTGAAGCTTTCTTT
-	TRBV6-5	few	TRBJ2-5	CASSPPLRETQYF	TGTGCCAGCAGCCCGCCGTTGCGGGAGACCCAGTACTTC
-	TRBV2	-	TRBJ1-4	CASSTNQAEKLFF	TGTGCCAGCAGCACGAACCAGGCTGAAAAACTGTTTTTT
-	TRBV7-9	-	TRBJ2-3	CASNPGLGTDTQYF	TGTGCCAGCAACCCGGGACTCGGCACAGATACGCAGTATTTT
TRBD2	TRBV5-1	-	TRBJ2-5	CASSYGLAGGYETQYF	TGCGCCAGCAGCTACGGACTAGCGGGAGGGTATGAGACCCAGTACTTC
TRBD1	TRBV10-3	few	TRBJ1-2	CASSDPGQDTNYGYTF	TGTGCCAGCAGTGATCCGGGACAGGACACTAACTATGGCTACACCTTC
TRBD1	TRBV28	-	TRBJ1-5	CASSPRQGSGGQPQHF	TGTGCCAGCAGCCCCCGACAGGGTAGTGGGGGTCAGCCCCAGCATTTT
-	TRBV9	-	TRBJ1-5	CASSVVRSEYLSNQPQHF	TGTGCCAGCAGCGTAGTCCGGTCTGAGTATCTTAGCAATCAGCCCCAGCATTTT
TRBD2	TRBV7-2	-	TRBJ2-1	CASTLTSGGYSEQFF	TGTGCCAGCACCTTGACTAGCGGGGGGTACAGTGAGCAGTTCTTC
-	TRBV10-3	-	TRBJ2-5	CAISPDIQETQYF	TGTGCCATCAGCCCAGACATACAAGAGACCCAGTACTTC
-	TRBV5-5	-	TRBJ2-3	CASSLGGEDTQYF	TGTGCCAGCAGCTTGGGGGGGGAGGATACGCAGTATTTT
TRBD1	TRBV4-3	-	TRBJ1-3	CASSQDRGKAGNTIYF	TGCGCCAGCAGCCAGGACAGGGGGAAAGCTGGAAACACCATATATTTT
TRBD1	TRBV7-2	-	TRBJ1-1	CASSPNSWDRGFYTEAFF	TGTGCCAGCAGCCCCAACTCATGGGACAGGGGTTTTTACACTGAAGCTTTCTTT
TRBD1	TRBV19	-	TRBJ2-3	CASSEPRLGTGLTDTQYF	TGTGCCAGTAGCGAACCCCGGTTAGGGACAGGTCTCACAGATACGCAGTATTTT
TRBD1	TRBV10-3	-	TRBJ2-7	CAIRQGAAYEQYF	TGTGCCATCAGGCAGGGGGCGGCCTACGAGCAGTACTTC
-	TRBV14	-	TRBJ2-7	CASSPRWLRGMSYEQYF	TGTGCCAGCAGCCCAAGATGGTTGAGGGGGATGAGCTACGAGCAGTACTTC
-	TRBV7-9	-	TRBJ2-7	CASRHDTQIEQYF	TGTGCCAGCAGACATGACACCCAGATCGAGCAGTACTTC
-	TRBV7-9	-	TRBJ2-5	CASSFGGGVETQYF	TGTGCCAGCAGCTTCGGCGGGGGCGTAGAGACCCAGTACTTC
-	TRBV6-1	-	TRBJ2-2	CASSGQAVNTGELFF	TGTGCCAGCAGTGGACAGGCGGTGAACACCGGGGAGCTGTTTTTT
TRBD2	TRBV7-6	few	TRBJ2-7	CASSRSGSYEQYF	TGTGCCAGCAGCCGGAGCGGGAGCTACGAGCAGTACTTC
-	TRBV30	-	TRBJ1-4	CAWSGKGLPGEKLFF	TGTGCCTGGAGCGGAAAGGGACTGCCCGGTGAAAAACTGTTTTTT
-	TRBV6-1	-	TRBJ1-4	CASSDVGQNEKLFF	TGTGCCAGCAGTGACGTCGGACAGAATGAAAAACTGTTTTTT
TRBD1	TRBV7-2	-	TRBJ2-7	CASSPGQGLDEQYF	TGTGCCAGCAGCCCAGGACAGGGGCTTGACGAGCAGTACTTC
-	TRBV5-5	-	TRBJ1-2	CASSLGVWRQESGYTF	TGTGCCAGCAGCTTGGGGGTTTGGAGACAGGAGTCAGGCTACACCTTC
TRBD2	TRBV12-5	-	TRBJ2-3	CASGLDPRAGLTDTQYF	TGTGCTAGTGGTTTGGACCCCCGAGCGGGGCTAACAGATACGCAGTATTTT
-	TRBV5-5	few	TRBJ2-5	CASSLGAGETQYF	TGTGCCAGCAGCTTGGGGGCGGGAGAGACCCAGTACTTC
TRBD1	TRBV7-2	-	TRBJ1-1	CASSPSLGDWDSHFF	TGTGCCAGCAGCCCCAGCCTTGGAGATTGGGACAGCCATTTCTTT
TRBD1	TRBV19	-	TRBJ1-4	CASSIQGADEKLFF	TGTGCCAGTAGTATTCAGGGGGCGGATGAAAAACTGTTTTTT
TRBD1	TRBV29-1	-	TRBJ2-7	CSVAGDPARDRGLYKQYF	TGCAGCGTTGCAGGAGACCCGGCCCGGGACAGGGGGCTGTACAAGCAGTACTTC
-	TRBV10-3	-	TRBJ2-7	CAHAAGGSYEQYF	TGTGCCCATGCAGCCGGCGGCTCCTACGAGCAGTACTTC
-	TRBV7-9	-	TRBJ1-6	CASSLSNSPLHF	TGTGCCAGCAGCTTAAGCAATTCACCCCTCCACTTT
TRBD1	TRBV7-8	-	TRBJ2-7	CASSTDRGYEQYF	TGTGCCAGCAGCACAGACAGGGGCTACGAGCAGTACTTC
-	TRBV6-6	-	TRBJ1-1	CASSYGAALDTEAFF	TGTGCCAGCAGTTACGGCGCGGCTTTGGACACTGAAGCTTTCTTT
-	TRBV5-5	-	TRBJ2-3	CASSLVLSTDTQYF	TGTGCCAGCAGCTTGGTCCTATCCACAGATACGCAGTATTTT
-	TRBV4-3	-	TRBJ2-1	CASSPSWGVSYNEQFF	TGCGCCAGCAGCCCCTCTTGGGGAGTATCCTACAATGAGCAGTTCTTC
TRBD1	TRBV2	once	TRBJ1-5	CASRFDRVNQPQHF	TGTGCCAGCAGATTCGACAGGGTCAATCAGCCCCAGCATTTT
-	TRBV7-9	-	TRBJ1-4	CASTHARGGQNEKLFF	TGTGCCAGCACCCATGCTCGGGGGGGTCAGAATGAAAAACTGTTTTTT
-	TRBV18	-	TRBJ2-1	CASSPQEVRGYNEQFF	TGTGCCAGCTCACCACAAGAGGTCAGGGGATACAATGAGCAGTTCTTC
-	TRBV2	-	TRBJ1-3	CASSRRQATSGNTIYF	TGTGCCAGCAGCCGGAGGCAGGCGACCTCTGGAAACACCATATATTTT
TRBD1	TRBV2	-	TRBJ2-1	CASRSWGQGGNEQFF	TGTGCCAGCAGGTCATGGGGACAGGGGGGAAATGAGCAGTTCTTC
-	TRBV2	-	TRBJ2-1	CASSLTGSGFEQFF	TGTGCCAGCAGCCTGACTGGAAGCGGATTTGAGCAGTTCTTC
-	TRBV5-1	-	TRBJ2-5	CASSLVASVKETQYF	TGCGCCAGCAGCTTGGTCGCTAGCGTAAAGGAGACCCAGTACTTC
-	TRBV30	few	TRBJ1-1	CAWSEVGEAFF	TGTGCCTGGAGCGAAGTGGGCGAAGCTTTCTTT
-	TRBV20-1	-	TRBJ2-7	CSARDTLEQYF	TGCAGTGCAAGGGACACCCTCGAGCAGTACTTC
TRBD2	TRBV2	-	TRBJ2-7	CASTSTSGRDEQYF	TGTGCCAGCACCTCGACTAGCGGGAGGGACGAGCAGTACTTC
TRBD2	TRBV5-1	-	TRBJ2-2	CASSSRLAGETGELFF	TGCGCCAGCAGCTCCCGACTAGCGGGAGAGACCGGGGAGCTGTTTTTT
-	TRBV27	-	TRBJ1-1	CASSLGRLSTEAFF	TGTGCCAGCAGTTTAGGGCGTCTCAGCACTGAAGCTTTCTTT
TRBD2	TRBV7-2	-	TRBJ2-5	CASSPAGETQYF	TGTGCCAGCAGCCCAGCGGGGGAGACCCAGTACTTC
-	TRBV7-9	-	TRBJ1-1	CASSLTWGDPVGGTEAFF	TGTGCCAGCAGTCTAACCTGGGGGGACCCGGTCGGGGGCACTGAAGCTTTCTTT
TRBD2	TRBV10-3	-	TRBJ2-1	CAISGTSGRDNNEQFF	TGTGCCATCAGCGGGACTAGCGGGAGGGATAACAATGAGCAGTTCTTC
-	TRBV10-1	-	TRBJ2-2	CASSDGRGIDTGELFF	TGCGCCAGCAGTGATGGTAGGGGAATTGACACCGGGGAGCTGTTTTTT
-	TRBV7-9	-	TRBJ1-5	CASSTGKGGSNQPQHF	TGTGCCAGCAGTACGGGAAAGGGGGGGTCCAATCAGCCCCAGCATTTT
-	TRBV19	-	TRBJ1-6	CATSIVGAGSSYNSPLHF	TGTGCCACTAGTATAGTGGGGGCAGGAAGCTCCTATAATTCACCCCTCCACTTT
-	TRBV7-8	-	TRBJ1-3	CASSLDSLDTIYF	TGTGCCAGCAGCTTAGACTCTTTGGACACCATATATTTT
-	TRBV19	-	TRBJ1-6	CASSGQTPTYNSPLHF	TGTGCCAGTAGTGGACAGACACCCACATATAATTCACCCCTCCACTTT
TRBD1	TRBV19	-	TRBJ1-1	CASSRRGQLDTEAFF	TGTGCCAGTAGTAGAAGGGGGCAGCTGGACACTGAAGCTTTCTTT
TRBD1	TRBV18	-	TRBJ1-2	CATRPGTGGRGYTF	TGTGCCACTCGACCCGGGACAGGGGGCCGGGGCTACACCTTC